These T cell receptor beta chains were read from a single sample in a study of vaccination and CD4 T cells after COVID-19. These receptors' antigens are unknown. TCRdb reanalysed the PCR reads using MiXCR and keeps one entry per CDR3 protein. The repertoire consists of under 9,000 distinct CDR3 sequences, with 45% to 60% occurring once and the leading ten covering approximately 40%. Specimen: CD4+ T cells from blood, cultured in vitro. The receptors derive from a human donor who had recovered from COVID-19. The CDR3 runs from the conserved cysteine through the conserved F or W. Fields, in order: V gene, J gene, CDR3 length, clone size, D gene, CDR3 protein, CDR3 DNA. The D gene is left open where the match is weak. For some rows the clone size is stated as once, few or many, or as a class when expanded; others skip it.

V: TRBV2
J: TRBJ2-7
length: 15
size: few
D: NA
CDR3: CASSSTPGSAYEQYF
DNA: TGTGCCAGCAGTTCCACCCCCGGTTCTGCCTACGAGCAGTACTTC

V: TRBV15
J: TRBJ2-2
length: 12
size: NA
D: NA
CDR3: CATGHNTGELFF
DNA: TGTGCCACCGGACACAACACCGGGGAGCTGTTTTTT

V: TRBV7-2
J: TRBJ1-1
length: 15
size: NA
D: NA
CDR3: CASSRRTDTMGRAFF
DNA: TGTGCCAGCAGCAGACGGACAGACACGATGGGAAGAGCTTTCTTT

V: TRBV5-4
J: TRBJ1-6
length: 14
size: NA
D: NA
CDR3: CASSFGRGYSPLHF
DNA: TGTGCCAGCAGCTTCGGGCGCGGTTATTCACCCCTCCACTTT

V: TRBV12-3/TRBV12-4
J: TRBJ1-1
length: 13
size: few
D: NA
CDR3: CASSLREADEAFF
DNA: TGTGCCAGCAGTTTAAGAGAGGCGGATGAAGCTTTCTTT

V: TRBV6-5
J: TRBJ1-1
length: 15
size: NA
D: TRBD1
CDR3: CASSYPGTGKPEAFF
DNA: TGTGCCAGCAGTTATCCCGGGACAGGCAAACCTGAAGCTTTCTTT

V: TRBV2
J: TRBJ2-7
length: 14
size: NA
D: NA
CDR3: CASTTQRESYEQYF
DNA: TGTGCCAGCACAACCCAGAGGGAATCCTACGAGCAGTACTTC

V: TRBV6-1
J: TRBJ2-3
length: 12
size: NA
D: NA
CDR3: CASSTPSNTQYF
DNA: TGTGCCAGCAGTACCCCTTCCAATACGCAGTATTTT

V: TRBV7-9
J: TRBJ1-2
length: 12
size: once
D: NA
CDR3: CASSARAVGYTF
DNA: TGTGCCAGCAGCGCCCGGGCAGTGGGCTACACCTTC

V: TRBV20-1
J: TRBJ2-7
length: 13
size: NA
D: TRBD2
CDR3: CSVAGGISYEQYF
DNA: TGCAGTGTTGCGGGAGGGATCTCCTACGAGCAGTACTTC

V: TRBV9
J: TRBJ2-7
length: 15
size: large
D: NA
CDR3: CASSVDPGIHYEQYF
DNA: TGTGCCAGCAGCGTGGATCCGGGAATCCACTACGAGCAGTACTTC

V: TRBV20-1
J: TRBJ1-2
length: 12
size: NA
D: TRBD1
CDR3: CSARLDRVGYTF
DNA: TGCAGTGCTAGACTGGACAGGGTCGGCTACACCTTC

V: TRBV2
J: TRBJ2-7
length: 12
size: NA
D: NA
CDR3: CASSYSSYEQYF
DNA: TGTGCCAGCAGTTATAGCTCCTACGAGCAGTACTTC

V: TRBV18
J: TRBJ1-1
length: 13
size: NA
D: NA
CDR3: CASSSGRGSEAFF
DNA: TGTGCCAGCTCATCTGGCCGGGGTAGTGAAGCTTTCTTT

V: TRBV6-2/TRBV6-3
J: TRBJ2-1
length: 16
size: NA
D: TRBD1
CDR3: CASSYPPGTGDNEQFF
DNA: TGTGCCAGCAGTTACCCCCCCGGGACAGGCGACAATGAGCAGTTCTTC

V: TRBV30
J: TRBJ2-3
length: 15
size: NA
D: NA
CDR3: CAWGRLTPNADTQYF
DNA: TGTGCCTGGGGGAGACTGACGCCGAACGCAGATACGCAGTATTTT

V: TRBV20-1
J: TRBJ2-5
length: 12
size: few
D: NA
CDR3: CSAASPSETQYF
DNA: TGCAGTGCAGCCTCCCCTTCGGAGACCCAGTACTTC